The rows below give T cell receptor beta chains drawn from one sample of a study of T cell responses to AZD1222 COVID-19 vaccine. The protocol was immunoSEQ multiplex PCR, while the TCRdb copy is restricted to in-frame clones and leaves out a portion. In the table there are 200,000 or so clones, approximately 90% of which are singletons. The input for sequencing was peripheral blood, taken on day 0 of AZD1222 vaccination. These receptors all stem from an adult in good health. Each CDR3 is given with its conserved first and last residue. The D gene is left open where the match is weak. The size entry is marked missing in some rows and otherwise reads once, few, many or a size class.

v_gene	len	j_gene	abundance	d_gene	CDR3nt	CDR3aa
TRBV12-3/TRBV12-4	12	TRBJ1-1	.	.	TGTGCCAGCAGTTTAGGACCGTGGAGAGCTTTCTTT	CASSLGPWRAFF
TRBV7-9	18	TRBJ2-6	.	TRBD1	TGTGCCAGCAGCCCAACCGGGACAGGGGTCTCTGGGGCCAACGTCCTGACTTTC	CASSPTGTGVSGANVLTF
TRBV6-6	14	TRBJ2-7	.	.	TGTGCCAGCAGTCCAGGGTACCCTTCCTACGAGCAGTACTTC	CASSPGYPSYEQYF
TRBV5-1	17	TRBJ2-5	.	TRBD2	TGCGCCAGCAGCGGGGGACTAGCGGGAATGTACCAAGAGACCCAGTACTTC	CASSGGLAGMYQETQYF
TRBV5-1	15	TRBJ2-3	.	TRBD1	TGCGCCAGCAGCTTTGGACAGGGGGCTGAGGATACGCAGTATTTT	CASSFGQGAEDTQYF
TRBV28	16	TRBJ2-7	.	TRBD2	TGTGCCAGCAGTCCACCCGGTAGGCTAGCGGGAGGCGAGCAGTACTTC	CASSPPGRLAGGEQYF
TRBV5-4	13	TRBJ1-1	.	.	TGTGCCAGCACCGTCGACAGAGGCGTAGAAGCTTTCTTT	CASTVDRGVEAFF
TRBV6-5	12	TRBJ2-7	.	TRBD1	TGTGCCAGCACAAGGGACAGCGACGAGCAGTACTTC	CASTRDSDEQYF
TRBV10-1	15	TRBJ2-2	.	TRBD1	TGCGCCGCGCGAACAGGGGGCAGATCGGCCGGGGAGCTGTTTTTT	CAARTGGRSAGELFF
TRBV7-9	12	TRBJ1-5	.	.	TGTGCCAGCAGCTTACAGGGTTGGCCCCAGCATTTT	CASSLQGWPQHF
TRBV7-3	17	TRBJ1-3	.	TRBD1	TGTGCCAGCAGCTCTCTGACAGGGATCAGTACTGGAAACACCATATATTTT	CASSSLTGISTGNTIYF
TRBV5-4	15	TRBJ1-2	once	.	TGTGCCAGCAGCTTAGTAGGACGGGAGAACTATGGCTACACCTTC	CASSLVGRENYGYTF
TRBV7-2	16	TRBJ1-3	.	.	TGTGCCAGCAGCCAAGACAGGTCCCGCTCTGGAAACACCATATATTTT	CASSQDRSRSGNTIYF
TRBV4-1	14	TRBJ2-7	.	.	TGCGCCAGCAGCCAAGCCGGGCTGACCTACGAGCAGTACTTC	CASSQAGLTYEQYF
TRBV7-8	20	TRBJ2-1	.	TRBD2	TGTGCCAGCAGCTTAACTATCGCGGGGGTGGGCGGAGGGTCCTACAATGAGCAGTTCTTC	CASSLTIAGVGGGSYNEQFF
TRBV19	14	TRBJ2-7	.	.	TGTGCCAGTAGTATACGGGGGGACAGCTACGAGCAGTACTTC	CASSIRGDSYEQYF
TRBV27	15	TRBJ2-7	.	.	TGTGCCAGCAGTCGCCCCAACGGATTTACCTACGAGCAGTACTTC	CASSRPNGFTYEQYF
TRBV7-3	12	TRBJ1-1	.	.	TGTGCCAGCAGCCGGGCAGGCACTGAAGCTTTCTTT	CASSRAGTEAFF
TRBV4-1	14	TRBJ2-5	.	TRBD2	TGCGCCAGCAGCCCAAGTACTAGCGGGGGGACCCAGTACTTC	CASSPSTSGGTQYF
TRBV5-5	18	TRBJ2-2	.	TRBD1	TGTGCCAGCAGCACGCGATCGACCGGGACAGGGAACACCGGGGAGCTGTTTTTT	CASSTRSTGTGNTGELFF
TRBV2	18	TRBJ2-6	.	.	TGTGCCAGCAGTGATACGGGGCAGGCAACCTCTGGGGCCAACGTCCTGACTTTC	CASSDTGQATSGANVLTF
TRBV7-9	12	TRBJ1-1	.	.	TGTGCCAGCAGCTTTAGTGCAGGGGAAGCTTTCTTT	CASSFSAGEAFF
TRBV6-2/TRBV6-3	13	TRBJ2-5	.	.	TGTGCCAGCAGTTACTTGGGTGGAGAGACCCAGTACTTC	CASSYLGGETQYF
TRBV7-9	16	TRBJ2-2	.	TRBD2	TGTGCCAGCAGCTTGATAGCGGGAGGGCCTAGAGGGGAGCTGTTTTTT	CASSLIAGGPRGELFF
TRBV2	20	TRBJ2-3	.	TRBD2	TGTGCCAGCAGTGAACGGACTAGCGGGAGGGCCGGGACGGGCGCAGATACGCAGTATTTT	CASSERTSGRAGTGADTQYF
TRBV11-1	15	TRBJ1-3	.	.	TGTGCCAGCAGCTTCGGAACAGGGACTGGAAACACCATATATTTT	CASSFGTGTGNTIYF
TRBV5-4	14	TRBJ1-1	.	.	TGTGCCAGCAGCTTGGACAGGGACGTAACTGAAGCTTTCTTT	CASSLDRDVTEAFF
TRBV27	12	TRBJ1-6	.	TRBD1	TGTGCCAGCAGTGGGACAGGGCCACCCCTCCACTTT	CASSGTGPPLHF
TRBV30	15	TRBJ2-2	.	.	TGTGCCTGGAGTGGTAGGGCGGGGAACACCGGGGAGCTGTTTTTT	CAWSGRAGNTGELFF
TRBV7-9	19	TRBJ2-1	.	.	TGTGCCAGCAGCTTAGGGTACAGGGACCCAAGCGATCGCGCGGGTGAGCAGTTCTTC	CASSLGYRDPSDRAGEQFF
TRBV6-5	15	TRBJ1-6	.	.	TGTGCCAGCAGCCAGTGGGGGGGCGCGGAATCACCCCTCCACTTT	CASSQWGGAESPLHF
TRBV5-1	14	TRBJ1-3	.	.	TGCGCCAGCAGCCCCCTACCCCGCGGAAACACCATATATTTT	CASSPLPRGNTIYF
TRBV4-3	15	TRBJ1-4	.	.	TGCGCCAGCAGCCAAGATATCCTAGCTAATGAAAAACTGTTTTTT	CASSQDILANEKLFF
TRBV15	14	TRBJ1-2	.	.	TGTGCCACCAGGTGGGGACACGCTAACTATGGCTACACCTTC	CATRWGHANYGYTF
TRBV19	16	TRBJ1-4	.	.	TGTGCCAGTAGTATAGGCCCGGTCCGCATGGCCGAAAAACTGTTTTTT	CASSIGPVRMAEKLFF
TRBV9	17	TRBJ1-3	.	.	TGTGCCAGCAGCGTCGAAACCGGACAGCACTCTGGAAACACCATATATTTT	CASSVETGQHSGNTIYF
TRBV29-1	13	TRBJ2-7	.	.	TGCAGCGTTGAGTCAGCTACATCCTACGAGCAGTACTTC	CSVESATSYEQYF
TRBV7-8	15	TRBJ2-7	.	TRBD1	TGTGCCAGCAGCTTAGGACAGGGGGGACCCTACGAGCAGTACTTC	CASSLGQGGPYEQYF
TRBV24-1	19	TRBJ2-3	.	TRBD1	TGTGCCACCAGTGACCCCACCTTAGCAGGGGGCTTAGGCACAGATACGCAGTATTTT	CATSDPTLAGGLGTDTQYF
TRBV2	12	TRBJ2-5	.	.	TGTGCCAGCATGTATAGACGGGAGACCCAGTACTTC	CASMYRRETQYF
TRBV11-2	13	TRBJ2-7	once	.	TGTGCCAGCAGCCGGACCAACCCCTACGAGCAGTACTTC	CASSRTNPYEQYF
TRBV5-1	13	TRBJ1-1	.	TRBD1	TGCGCCAGCAGCCCCGACAGGGGCACTGAAGCTTTCTTT	CASSPDRGTEAFF
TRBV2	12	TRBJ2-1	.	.	TGTGCCAGCAGTGGGGGTGGGGATGAGCAGTTCTTC	CASSGGGDEQFF
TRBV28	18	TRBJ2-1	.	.	TGTGCCAGCAGTTCCCCCCCTAGCGCGACCCACCCCTACAATGAGCAGTTCTTC	CASSSPPSATHPYNEQFF
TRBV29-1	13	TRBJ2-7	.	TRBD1	TGCAGCGTTAACCGCGGACAGGGGGTCGAGCAGTACTTC	CSVNRGQGVEQYF
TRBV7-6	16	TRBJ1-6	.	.	TGTGCCAGCAGCCCCAGCGGGACTGGGACATATTCACCCCTCCACTTT	CASSPSGTGTYSPLHF
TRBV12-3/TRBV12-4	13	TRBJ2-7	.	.	TGTGCCAGCAGCCTCGGGACGGGGTTCGAGCAGTACTTC	CASSLGTGFEQYF
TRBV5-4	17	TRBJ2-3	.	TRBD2	TGTGCCAGCAGTCCGGGGCAGAGCGGGGGCGTACGAGATACGCAGTATTTT	CASSPGQSGGVRDTQYF
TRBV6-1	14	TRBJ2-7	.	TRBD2	TGTGCCAGCAGTTATTCGGGGGGGGACTACGAGCAGTACTTC	CASSYSGGDYEQYF
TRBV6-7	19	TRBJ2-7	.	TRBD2	TGTGCCAGCAGCAACCCGAAGGGTGGAGCGGGAGCAACGTCCTACGAGCAGTACTTC	CASSNPKGGAGATSYEQYF
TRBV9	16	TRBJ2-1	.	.	TGTGCCAGCAGCCCCCCGGGACCAATACTCTTCAATGAGCAGTTCTTC	CASSPPGPILFNEQFF